This T cell receptor (beta chain) was captured by sequencing in a study of response to subunit inactivated influenza vaccine (dated by TCRdb to 2016 to 2018). For context, the study as a whole: The study used deep quantitative T cell receptor repertoire profiling to track responses to a trivalent subunit inactivated influenza vaccine. The paper as a whole reports these results and caveats: The authors suggested that each seasonal influenza vaccination may recruit only a limited number of new T cells.

The CDR3 goes from the cysteine to the phenylalanine over 16 residues. Kept here is only the CDR3 DNA, which spans 48 bases and is read in frame from base 1. The germline V gene encodes CDR1 LGHNA and CDR2 YNFKEQ. V and J are trimmed by 1 base and 8 bases, and the gene matches miss 8 bases of the junction. This clonotype was counted once. Its specific antigen is unknown. No base quality information exists; no much larger clone differs at one position. One read alone is a weak basis. The library was obtained by RT-PCR. Sequencer: Illumina HiSeq 2500. Starting from the raw public reads, TCRdb applied fastp trimming at Q25, assembled clones with MiXCR and retained in-frame beta chains. Each entry is one CDR3 protein sequence, shown with its most common DNA and genes. The sample records roughly 700,000 distinct CDR3 sequences, approximately 15% of which are singletons. The ten largest clones represent 5.5% to 7% of the sample.

This material consisted of PBMCs from blood, taken less than 15 days before vaccination. This receptor was identified in a man aged 45-60 years who received an inactivated influenza vaccine. Donor details come from another sample of the same person, matched by shared clones. The chain uses TRBV4-2 and TRBJ2-1, and 10 junctional nucleotides match TRBD2. The DNA reads TGTGCCAGCAGCCAAGTCTACGGGACTAGCGTTTATGAGCAGTTCTTC. It encodes CASSQVYGTSVYEQFF.